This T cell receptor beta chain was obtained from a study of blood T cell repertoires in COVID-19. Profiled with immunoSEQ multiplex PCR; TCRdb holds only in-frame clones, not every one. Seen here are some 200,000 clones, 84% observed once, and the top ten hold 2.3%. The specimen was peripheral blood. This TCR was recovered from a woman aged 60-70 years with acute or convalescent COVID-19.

The CDR3, as DNA: TGTGCCAGCAGTGGGACTCCCCATCAGCCCCAGCATTTT. Translating gives CASSGTPHQPQHF. The rearrangement joins TRBV3-1 (or the pseudogene TRBV3-2) to TRBJ1-5, with D perhaps TRBD1 (5 bases). The CDR3 length is 13 residues. The germline V gene has CDR1 LGHDT and CDR2 YNNKEL (reference sequence). V lost 6 bases and J 5 bases, leaving 11 bases between the germline ends.